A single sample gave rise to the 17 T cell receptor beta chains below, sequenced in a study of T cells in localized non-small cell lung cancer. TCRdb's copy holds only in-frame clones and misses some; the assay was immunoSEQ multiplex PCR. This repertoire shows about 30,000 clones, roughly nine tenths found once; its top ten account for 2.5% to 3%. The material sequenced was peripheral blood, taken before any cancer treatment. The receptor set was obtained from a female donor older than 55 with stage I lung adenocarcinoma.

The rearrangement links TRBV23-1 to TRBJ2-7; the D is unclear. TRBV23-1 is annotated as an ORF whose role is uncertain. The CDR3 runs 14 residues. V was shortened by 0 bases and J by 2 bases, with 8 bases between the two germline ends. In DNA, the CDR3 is TGCGCCAGCAGTCAATCGGTTCCTACCTACGAGCAGTACTTC. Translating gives CASSQSVPTYEQYF.

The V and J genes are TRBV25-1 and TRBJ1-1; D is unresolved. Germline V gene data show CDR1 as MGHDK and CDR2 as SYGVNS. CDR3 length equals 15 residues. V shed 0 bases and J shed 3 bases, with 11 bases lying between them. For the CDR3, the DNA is TGTGCCAGCAGTGAATACGACCCGCCGGACACTGAAGCTTTCTTT. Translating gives CASSEYDPPDTEAFF.

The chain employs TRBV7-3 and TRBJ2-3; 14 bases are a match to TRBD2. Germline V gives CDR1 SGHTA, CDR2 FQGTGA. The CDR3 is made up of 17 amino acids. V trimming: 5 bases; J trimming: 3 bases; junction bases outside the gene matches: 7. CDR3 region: CASSPRLAGGPTDTQYF. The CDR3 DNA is TGTGCCAGCAGCCCCAGACTAGCGGGAGGGCCGACAGATACGCAGTATTTT.

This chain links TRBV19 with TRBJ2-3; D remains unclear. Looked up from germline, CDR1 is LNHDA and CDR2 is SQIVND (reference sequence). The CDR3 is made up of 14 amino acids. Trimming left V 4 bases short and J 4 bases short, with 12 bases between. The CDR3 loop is CASSRAVGSDTQYF. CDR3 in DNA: TGTGCCAGTAGTAGGGCGGTAGGGTCAGATACGCAGTATTTT. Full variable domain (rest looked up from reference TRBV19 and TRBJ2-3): DGGITQSPKYLFRKEGQNVTLSCEQNLNHDAMYWYRQDPGQGLRLIYYSQIVNDFQKGDIAEGYSVSREKKESFPLTVTSAQKNPTAFYLCASSRAVGSDTQYFGPGTRLTVL.

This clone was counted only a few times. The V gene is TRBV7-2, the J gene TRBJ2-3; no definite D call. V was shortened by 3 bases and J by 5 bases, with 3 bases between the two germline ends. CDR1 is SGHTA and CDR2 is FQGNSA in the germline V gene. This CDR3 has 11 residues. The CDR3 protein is CASSFEDTQYF. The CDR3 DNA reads TGTGCCAGCAGCTTTGAAGATACGCAGTATTTT.

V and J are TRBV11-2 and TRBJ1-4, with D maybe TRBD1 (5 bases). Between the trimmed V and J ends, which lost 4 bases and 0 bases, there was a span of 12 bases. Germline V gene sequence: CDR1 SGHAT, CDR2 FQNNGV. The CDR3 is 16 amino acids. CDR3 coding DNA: TGTGCCAGCAGCTCATGGGGGGGAGCAACTAATGAAAAACTGTTTTTT. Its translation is CASSSWGGATNEKLFF. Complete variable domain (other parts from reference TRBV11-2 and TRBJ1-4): EAGVAQSPRYKIIEKRQSVAFWCNPISGHATLYWYQQILGQGPKLLIQFQNNGVVDDSQLPKDRFSAERLKGVDSTLKIQPAKLEDSAVYLCASSSWGGATNEKLFFGSGTQLSVL.

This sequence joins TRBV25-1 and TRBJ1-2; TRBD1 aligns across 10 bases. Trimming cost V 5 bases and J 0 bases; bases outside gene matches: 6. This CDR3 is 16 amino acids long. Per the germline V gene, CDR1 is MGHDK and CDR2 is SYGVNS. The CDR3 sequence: CASSSGQGLANYGYTF. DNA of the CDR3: TGTGCCAGCAGTTCGGGACAGGGGCTCGCTAACTATGGCTACACCTTC.

In DNA form, the CDR3 reads TGTGCCAGCAGCTTCACAGCGGCAGATACGCAGTATTTT. This encodes CASSFTAADTQYF. V is TRBV7-3 and J is TRBJ2-3, with a tentative D call TRBD2 (5 bases). The V gene lost 3 bases and the J gene lost 4 bases, with 8 bases spanning the gap. The length of the CDR3 is 13 residues. Germline values: CDR1 SGHTA, CDR2 FQGTGA.

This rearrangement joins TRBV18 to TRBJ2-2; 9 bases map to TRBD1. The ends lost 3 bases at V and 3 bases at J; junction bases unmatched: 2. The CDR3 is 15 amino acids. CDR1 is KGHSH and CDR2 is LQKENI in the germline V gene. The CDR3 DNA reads TGTGCCAGCTCACCGGGACAGGGATACACCGGGGAGCTGTTTTTT. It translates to CASSPGQGYTGELFF.

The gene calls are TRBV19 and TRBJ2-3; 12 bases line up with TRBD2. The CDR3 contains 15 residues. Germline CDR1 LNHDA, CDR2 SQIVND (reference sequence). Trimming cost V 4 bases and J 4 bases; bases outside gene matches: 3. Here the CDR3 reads CASSTGTSGSDTQYF. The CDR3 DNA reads TGTGCCAGTAGTACCGGGACTAGCGGGTCAGATACGCAGTATTTT.

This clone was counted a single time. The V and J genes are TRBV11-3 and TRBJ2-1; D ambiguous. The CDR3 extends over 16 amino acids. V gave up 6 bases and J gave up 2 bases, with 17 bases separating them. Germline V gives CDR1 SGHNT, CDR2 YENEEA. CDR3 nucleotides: TGTGCCAGCAGGGACGCAGGTGCCCTTACCTACAATGAGCAGTTCTTC. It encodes CASRDAGALTYNEQFF.

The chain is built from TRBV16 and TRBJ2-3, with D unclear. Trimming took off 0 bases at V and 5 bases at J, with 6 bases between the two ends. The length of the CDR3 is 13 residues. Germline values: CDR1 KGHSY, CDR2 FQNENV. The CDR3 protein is CASSQSRRDTQYF. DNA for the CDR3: TGTGCCAGCAGCCAATCAAGGCGAGATACGCAGTATTTT.

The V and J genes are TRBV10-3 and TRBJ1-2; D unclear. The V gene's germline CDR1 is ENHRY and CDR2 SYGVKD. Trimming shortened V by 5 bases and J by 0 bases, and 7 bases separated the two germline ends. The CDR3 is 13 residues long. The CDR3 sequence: CAISLGSNYGYTF. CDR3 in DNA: TGTGCCATCAGTCTCGGGTCTAACTATGGCTACACCTTC.

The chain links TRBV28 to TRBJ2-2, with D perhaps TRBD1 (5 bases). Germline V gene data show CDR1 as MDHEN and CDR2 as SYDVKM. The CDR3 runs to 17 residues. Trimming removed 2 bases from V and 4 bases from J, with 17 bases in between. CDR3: CASSLRIRVRGTGELFF. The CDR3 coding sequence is TGTGCCAGCAGTTTACGCATCAGGGTTAGGGGCACCGGGGAGCTGTTTTTT.

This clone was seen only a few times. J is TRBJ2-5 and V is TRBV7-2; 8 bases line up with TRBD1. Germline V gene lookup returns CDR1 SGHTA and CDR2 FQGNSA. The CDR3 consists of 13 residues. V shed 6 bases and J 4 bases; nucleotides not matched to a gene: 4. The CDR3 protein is CASSSGTGETQYF. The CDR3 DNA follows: TGTGCCAGCAGTTCCGGGACAGGAGAGACCCAGTACTTC.

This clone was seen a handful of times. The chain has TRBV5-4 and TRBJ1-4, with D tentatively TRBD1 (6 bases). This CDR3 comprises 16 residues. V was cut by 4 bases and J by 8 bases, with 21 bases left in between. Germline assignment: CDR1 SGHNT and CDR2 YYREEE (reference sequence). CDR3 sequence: CASSQDGKGDWEKLFF. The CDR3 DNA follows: TGTGCCAGCAGCCAAGACGGCAAGGGGGATTGGGAAAAACTGTTTTTT.

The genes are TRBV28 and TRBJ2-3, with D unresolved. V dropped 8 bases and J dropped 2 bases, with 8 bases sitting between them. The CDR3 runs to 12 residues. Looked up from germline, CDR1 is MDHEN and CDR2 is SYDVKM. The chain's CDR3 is CASRAPTDTQYF. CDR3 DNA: TGTGCCAGCCGGGCACCCACAGATACGCAGTATTTT.